These T cell receptor beta chains were read from a single sample in a study of T cells in Graves' hyperthyroidism and ophthalmopathy. TCRdb fed the multiplex PCR reads into MiXCR, producing one record per CDR3 protein. The data show about 400,000 distinct CDR3 sequences, around 14% seen once. Sample: blood. These receptors all stem from a woman between 18 and 29 years old with Graves' hyperthyroidism. The CDR3 runs from the conserved cysteine through the conserved F or W. A D gene is named only where the DNA matches it firmly. Part of the rows lack a size; the others show once, few, many or a class for expanded clones.

>TRBV5-1|-|TRBJ1-6|-
CASSFDTGADNSPLHF
TGCGCCAGCAGCTTTGACACGGGGGCGGATAATTCACCCCTCCACTTT
>TRBV5-5|TRBD2|TRBJ2-7|many
CASSLISGRVDEQYF
TGTGCCAGCAGCCTGATTAGCGGGAGGGTTGACGAGCAGTACTTC
>TRBV7-2|-|TRBJ1-3|few
CASSFGHLSGNTIYF
TGTGCCAGCAGCTTTGGGCACCTCTCTGGAAACACCATATATTTT
>TRBV30|-|TRBJ1-2|many
CAWRPTGPHYGYTF
TGTGCCTGGAGGCCTACGGGACCTCACTATGGCTACACCTTC
>TRBV12-3/TRBV12-4|-|TRBJ2-1|-
CASSLPGDGGEQFF
TGTGCCAGCAGTTTACCTGGAGATGGCGGTGAGCAGTTCTTC
>TRBV7-6|-|TRBJ1-6|few
CASSLSVPGSSPLHF
TGTGCCAGCAGCTTAAGTGTCCCAGGTTCTTCACCCCTCCACTTT
>TRBV6-4|-|TRBJ1-1|many
CASSEGANTEAFF
TGTGCCAGCAGTGAGGGGGCAAACACTGAAGCTTTCTTT
>TRBV10-3|TRBD1|TRBJ1-1|once
CAISEGGTGNTEAFF
TGTGCCATCAGTGAGGGTGGGACAGGGAACACTGAAGCTTTCTTT
>TRBV7-2|TRBD1|TRBJ1-2|-
CASSSRRDRGDYTF
TGTGCCAGCAGCTCTCGGCGGGACAGGGGTGACTACACCTTC
>TRBV10-3|-|TRBJ2-7|-
CAAHGGWAYEQYF
TGTGCCGCCCACGGGGGTTGGGCCTACGAGCAGTACTTC
>TRBV12-3/TRBV12-4|-|TRBJ2-7|many
CATKGGGDEQYF
TGTGCCACAAAAGGGGGAGGCGACGAGCAGTACTTC
>TRBV5-1|-|TRBJ2-1|-
CASSYLGEIYNEQFF
TGCGCCAGCAGCTATTTAGGGGAGATCTACAATGAGCAGTTCTTC
>TRBV20-1|TRBD1|TRBJ2-5|many
CSARNSDRGYWTQYF
TGCAGTGCTAGAAACTCGGACAGGGGCTATTGGACCCAGTACTTC
>TRBV11-3|TRBD2|TRBJ2-1|many
CASSPGLAGAGQFF
TGTGCCAGCAGCCCCGGCCTAGCGGGAGCAGGCCAGTTCTTC
>TRBV24-1|-|TRBJ2-3|few
CATSVRGITTDTQYF
TGTGCCACCAGTGTTAGGGGGATCACCACAGATACGCAGTATTTT
>TRBV20-1|TRBD2|TRBJ2-7|many
CSAYHLLAGVGSEQYF
TGCAGTGCCTACCACCTACTAGCGGGAGTCGGGAGCGAGCAGTACTTC
>TRBV2|TRBD1|TRBJ2-5|-
CASAGTGVETQYF
TGTGCCAGCGCCGGGACAGGGGTAGAGACCCAGTACTTC